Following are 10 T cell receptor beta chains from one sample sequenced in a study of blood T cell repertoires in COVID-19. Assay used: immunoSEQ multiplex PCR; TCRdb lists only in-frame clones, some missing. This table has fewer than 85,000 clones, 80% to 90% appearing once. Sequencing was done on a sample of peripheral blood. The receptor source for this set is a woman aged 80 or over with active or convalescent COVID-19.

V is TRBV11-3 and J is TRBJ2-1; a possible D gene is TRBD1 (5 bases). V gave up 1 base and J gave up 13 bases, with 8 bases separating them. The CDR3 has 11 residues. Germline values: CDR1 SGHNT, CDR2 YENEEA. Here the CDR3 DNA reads TGTGCCAGCAGCTTAGTAGGGGTACAGTTCTTC. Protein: CASSLVGVQFF. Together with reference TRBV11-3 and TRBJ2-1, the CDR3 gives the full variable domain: EAGVVQSPRYKIIEKKQPVAFWCNPISGHNTLYWYLQNLGQGPELLIRYENEEAVDDSQLPKDRFSAERLKGVDSTLKIQPAELGDSAVYLCASSLVGVQFFGPGTRLTVL.

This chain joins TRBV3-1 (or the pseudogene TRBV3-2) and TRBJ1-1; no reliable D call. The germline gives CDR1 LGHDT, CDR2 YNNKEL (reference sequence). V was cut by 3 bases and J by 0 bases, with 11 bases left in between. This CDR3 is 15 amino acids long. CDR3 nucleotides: TGTGCCAGCAGCCACGGGTCCCGAGTGAACACTGAAGCTTTCTTT. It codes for CASSHGSRVNTEAFF.

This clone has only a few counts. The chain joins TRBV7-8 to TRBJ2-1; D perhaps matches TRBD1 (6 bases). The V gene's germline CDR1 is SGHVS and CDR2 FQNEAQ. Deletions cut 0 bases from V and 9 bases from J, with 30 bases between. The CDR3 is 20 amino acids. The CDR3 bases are TGTGCCAGCAGCTTAGCCGGCAGAGGGAAAAAGGGGGTACGAACCGGTGAGCAGTTCTTC. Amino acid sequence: CASSLAGRGKKGVRTGEQFF.

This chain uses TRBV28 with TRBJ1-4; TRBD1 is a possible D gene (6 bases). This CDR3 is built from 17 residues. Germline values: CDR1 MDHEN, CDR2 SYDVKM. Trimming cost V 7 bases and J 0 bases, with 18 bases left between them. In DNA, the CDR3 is TGTGCCAGCATCCCCTCCGCAGGGGCTGCAACTAATGAAAAACTGTTTTTT. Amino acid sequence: CASIPSAGAATNEKLFF. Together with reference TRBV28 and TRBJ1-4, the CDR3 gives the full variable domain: DVKVTQSSRYLVKRTGEKVFLECVQDMDHENMFWYRQDPGLGLRLIYFSYDVKMKEKGDIPEGYSVSREKKERFSLILESASTNQTSMYLCASIPSAGAATNEKLFFGSGTQLSVL.

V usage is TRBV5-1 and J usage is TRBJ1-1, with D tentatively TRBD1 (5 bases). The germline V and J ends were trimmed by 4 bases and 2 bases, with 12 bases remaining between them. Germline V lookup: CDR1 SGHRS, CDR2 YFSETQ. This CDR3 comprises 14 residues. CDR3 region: CASSTADSNTEAFF. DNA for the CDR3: TGCGCCAGCAGCACGGCCGACAGTAACACTGAAGCTTTCTTT. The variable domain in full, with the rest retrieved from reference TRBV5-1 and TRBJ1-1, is KAGVTQTPRYLIKTRGQQVTLSCSPISGHRSVSWYQQTPGQGLQFLFEYFSETQRNKGNFPGRFSGRQFSNSRSEMNVSTLELGDSALYLCASSTADSNTEAFFGQGTRLTVV.

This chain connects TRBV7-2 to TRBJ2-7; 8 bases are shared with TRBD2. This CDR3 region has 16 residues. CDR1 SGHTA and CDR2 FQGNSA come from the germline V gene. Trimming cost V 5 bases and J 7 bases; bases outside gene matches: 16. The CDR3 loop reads CASSPGGSGSIYEQYF. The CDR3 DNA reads TGTGCCAGCAGCCCCGGTGGGAGCGGGAGTATTTATGAGCAGTACTTC.

In DNA form, the CDR3 reads TGTGCCAGCAGGTACCGACTGCGCGACGAGCAGTACTTC. Translation gives CASRYRLRDEQYF. This chain uses TRBV2 with TRBJ2-7; no clear D. The CDR3 covers 13 residues. CDR1 SNHLY and CDR2 FYNNEI come from the germline V gene. The ends were cut back, 6 bases at V and 5 bases at J, with 14 bases in the middle.

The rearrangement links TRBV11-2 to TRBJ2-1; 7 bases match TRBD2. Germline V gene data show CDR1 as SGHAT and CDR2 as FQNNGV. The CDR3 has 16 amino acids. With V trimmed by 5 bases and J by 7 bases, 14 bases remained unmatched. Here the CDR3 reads CASSKLSGKTGNEQFF. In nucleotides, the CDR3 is TGTGCCAGCAGCAAACTCAGCGGGAAAACCGGGAATGAGCAGTTCTTC.

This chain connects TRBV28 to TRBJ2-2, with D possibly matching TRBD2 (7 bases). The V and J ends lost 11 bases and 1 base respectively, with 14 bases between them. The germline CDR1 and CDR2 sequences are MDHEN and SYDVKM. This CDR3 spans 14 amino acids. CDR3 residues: CAHQGGGNTGELFF. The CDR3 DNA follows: TGTGCCCACCAAGGGGGGGGGAACACCGGGGAGCTGTTTTTT.

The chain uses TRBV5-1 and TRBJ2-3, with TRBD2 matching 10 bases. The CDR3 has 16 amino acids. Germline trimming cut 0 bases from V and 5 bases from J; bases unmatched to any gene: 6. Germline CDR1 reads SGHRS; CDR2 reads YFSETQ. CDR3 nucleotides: TGCGCCAGCAGCTTGGCCAGCGGGAGGGTTCGAGATACGCAGTATTTT. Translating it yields CASSLASGRVRDTQYF.